This paragraph covers one T cell receptor beta chain sequence. Its matching antigen is unknown. The CDR3 end falls 3 residues outside the read, so it is completed with the germline J gene. The CDR3 has 15 residues. The germline CDR1 and CDR2 sequences are MNHNS and SASEGT. This entry comes from a study of T cell clonality in common variable immunodeficiency. Study-wide findings and caveats: Fewer TCRbeta clones were shared among CVID subjects than controls. The cause of increased CVID clonality remains unclear without subpopulation sequencing. Fewer deletions and N-nucleotide insertions were reportedly seen in common variable immunodeficiency TCR beta sequences.

Equal genomic DNA amounts from CVID and control samples were sequenced. TCRdb's table, derived via immunoSEQ multiplex PCR, lists solely in-frame clones and lacks some. Listed here are approximately 50,000 clones without any singletons, the top ten holding approximately 2%. Sample: peripheral blood mononuclear cells. This receptor was identified in a person between 18 and 75 years old in good health. The chain uses TRBV6-1 and TRBJ1-2; TRBD1 might be the D (5 bases). This CDR3 reads CASSVQRGGRDTYTF. Incomplete CDR3 DNA: TGTGCCAGCAGTGTCCAGCGGGGGGGTAGAGATACC.